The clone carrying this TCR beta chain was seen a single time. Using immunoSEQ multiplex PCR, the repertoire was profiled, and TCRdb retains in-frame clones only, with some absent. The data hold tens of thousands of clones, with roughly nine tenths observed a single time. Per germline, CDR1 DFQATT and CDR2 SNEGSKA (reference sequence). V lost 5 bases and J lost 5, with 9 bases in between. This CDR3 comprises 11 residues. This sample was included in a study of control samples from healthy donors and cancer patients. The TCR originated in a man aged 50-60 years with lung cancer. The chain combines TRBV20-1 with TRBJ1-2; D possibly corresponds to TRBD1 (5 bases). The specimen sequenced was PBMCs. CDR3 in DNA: TGCAGTGCTCTTGGGGGTTATGGCTACACCTTC. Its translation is CSALGGYGYTF.